This section outlines one T cell receptor beta chain sequence together with its context. The antigen remains undetermined. Germline CDR1 is SGHTA and CDR2 is FQGNSA. The CDR3 consists of 19 residues. Deletions cut 4 bases from V and 0 bases from J, with 24 bases between. The data were obtained in a study of cytomegalovirus exposure and HLA in healthy donors. Findings and limits, study-wide: In a later analysis, a genetic analysis reported fewer productive-TCR N-insertions in an Asian-associated ancestry cluster than the cohort average. Evidence from a later analysis indicated that most CMV-associated TCR beta chains looked HLA-restricted.

Donors consisted of healthy bone marrow donors. PCR involved 60 Vbeta and 13 Jbeta primers. Produced via immunoSEQ multiplex PCR; TCRdb's table is partial and in-frame only. The table has about 130,000 clones, about 84% seen once. The chain carries TRBV7-2 and TRBJ1-1; D is perhaps TRBD1 (5 bases). This clonotype was obtained from a middle-aged man in good health and CMV-seronegative. The sample consisted of PBMCs. CDR3 coding DNA: TGTGCCAGCAGCTCCTTAGGCGGAGGGACGGGCCACATGAACACTGAAGCTTTCTTT. Translation: CASSSLGGGTGHMNTEAFF.